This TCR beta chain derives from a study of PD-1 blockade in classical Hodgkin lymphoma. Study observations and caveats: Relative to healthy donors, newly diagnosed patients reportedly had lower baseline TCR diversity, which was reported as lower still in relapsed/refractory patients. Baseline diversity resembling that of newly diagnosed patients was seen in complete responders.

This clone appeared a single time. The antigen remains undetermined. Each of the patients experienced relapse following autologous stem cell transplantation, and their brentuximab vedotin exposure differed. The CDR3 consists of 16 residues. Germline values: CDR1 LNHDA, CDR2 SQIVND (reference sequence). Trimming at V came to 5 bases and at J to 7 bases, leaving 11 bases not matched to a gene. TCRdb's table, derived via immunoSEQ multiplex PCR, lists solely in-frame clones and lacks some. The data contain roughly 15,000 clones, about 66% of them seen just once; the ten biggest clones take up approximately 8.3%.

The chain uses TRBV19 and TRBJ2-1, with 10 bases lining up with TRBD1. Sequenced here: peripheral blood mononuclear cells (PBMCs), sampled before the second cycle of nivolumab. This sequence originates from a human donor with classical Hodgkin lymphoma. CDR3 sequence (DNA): TGTGCCAGTAGTCCACGGACAGGGGGTGACCCTAATGAGCAGTTCTTC. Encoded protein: CASSPRTGGDPNEQFF.